The 20 T cell receptor beta chains below come from one sample, sequenced in a study of early T cells in non-severe SARS-CoV-2 infection. TCRdb independently ran MiXCR on the 5' RACE reads; one entry per CDR3 protein. The data show approximately 37,000 distinct CDR3 sequences, with around 4.5% seen just once and approximately 4.8% held by the top ten. The source material was whole blood. The receptors stem from an adult who was a healthcare worker with PCR-confirmed SARS-CoV-2 infection or an uninfected control (not recorded which).

This clonotype was detected ten times or more. The V call is TRBV30, the J call TRBJ2-5, with D possibly being TRBD2 (6 bases). The CDR3 runs 14 residues. Germline V gene data show CDR1 as GTSNPN and CDR2 as SVGIG (reference sequence). The V end lost 5 bases, the J end lost 0 bases, and 13 bases lay between the germline ends. The CDR3 DNA follows: TGTGCCTGGGAGGTAGCGGATAACCAAGAGACCCAGTACTTC. Translated: CAWEVADNQETQYF.

This clonotype was recorded at least ten times. The rearrangement joins TRBV9 to TRBJ1-4; TRBD1 matches at 9 bases. Germline lookup yields CDR1 SGDLS and CDR2 YYNGEE. Germline trimming cut 3 bases from V and 5 bases from J; bases unmatched to any gene: 5. The length of the CDR3 is 15 residues. DNA of the CDR3: TGTGCCAGCAGCGGAACACAGGGGGCGAATGAAAAACTGTTTTTT. Translation gives CASSGTQGANEKLFF.

This clonotype was seen at least ten times. The J gene is TRBJ1-1, the V gene TRBV6-1; D remains ambiguous. Germline CDR1 reads MNHNS; CDR2 reads SASEGT. Trimming took 7 bases from V and 0 from J, leaving 9 bases between them. The CDR3 covers 13 residues. The CDR3: CASIKTLNTEAFF. The CDR3 nucleotides read TGTGCCAGCATTAAGACCCTGAACACTGAAGCTTTCTTT.

In its sample, this clonotype was seen many times. The CDR3 loop reads CASSPQGAKNQPQHF. Written as DNA, the CDR3 is TGTGCCAGCTCACCACAGGGGGCTAAGAATCAGCCCCAGCATTTT. The V call is TRBV18, the J call TRBJ1-5; 7 nucleotides agree with TRBD1. After removal of 1 base from V and 4 bases from J, the junction contained 4 bases not matched to a gene. Germline lookup yields CDR1 KGHSH and CDR2 LQKENI. This CDR3 spans 15 amino acids.

This clonotype was observed at least ten times. This rearrangement joins TRBV5-6 to TRBJ2-7; D ambiguous. CDR1 SGHDT and CDR2 YYEEEE come from the germline V gene. V lost 2 bases, J lost 6 bases, and 6 bases lay in between. There are 11 residues in the CDR3. Here the CDR3 DNA reads TGTGCCAGCAGCTTTCGGACCGAGCAGTACTTC. This gives the protein CASSFRTEQYF.

This clonotype was detected only a few times. V is TRBV28 and J is TRBJ2-1; D not resolved. Germline V CDR1 and CDR2: MDHEN, SYDVKM. The V end was cut by 5 bases, the J end by 9 bases, with 17 bases between. There are 14 residues in the CDR3. Here the CDR3 reads CASSRRLHPIEQFF. CDR3 DNA sequence: TGTGCCAGCAGTCGGCGCCTCCACCCCATTGAGCAGTTCTTC.

The sample holds many counts of this clonotype. This chain uses TRBV20-1 with TRBJ2-6; D unresolved. Germline CDR1 and CDR2: DFQATT and SNEGSKA (reference sequence). V was cut by 8 bases and J by 12 bases, with 17 bases left in between. The CDR3 totals 12 residues. CDR3 sequence reads: CSTEPFPTVLTF. The CDR3, as DNA: TGCAGTACCGAACCATTTCCCACCGTCCTGACTTTC.

The sample holds a few counts of this clonotype. This chain connects TRBV29-1 to TRBJ2-2; a possible D gene is TRBD1 (5 bases). Trimming removed 4 bases from V and 1 base from J, with 7 bases in between. The germline V gene has CDR1 SQVTM and CDR2 ANQGSEA. The length of the CDR3 is 13 residues. This chain's CDR3 is CSVGRENTGELFF. CDR3 nucleotides: TGCAGCGTTGGCAGGGAGAACACCGGGGAGCTGTTTTTT.

This clonotype occurred many times. V usage is TRBV29-1 and J usage is TRBJ2-2; maybe TRBD2 (6 bases). The CDR3 runs to 13 residues. V was cut by 4 bases and J by 6 bases, with 12 bases left in between. Germline values: CDR1 SQVTM, CDR2 ANQGSEA. CDR3 amino acids: CSVAMREAGELFF. DNA for the CDR3: TGCAGCGTTGCCATGCGGGAAGCCGGGGAGCTGTTTTTT.

This clonotype was counted ten times or more. The chain has TRBV11-2 and TRBJ1-1; no clear D gene. This CDR3 comprises 15 residues. Germline V CDR1 and CDR2: SGHAT, FQNNGV. Trimming shortened V by 5 bases and J by 0 bases, and 13 bases separated the two germline ends. The CDR3 DNA reads TGTGCCAGCAGCCGTTGGTCAGCGGTGAACACTGAAGCTTTCTTT. This sequence encodes CASSRWSAVNTEAFF. Using reference TRBV11-2 and TRBJ1-1 for the parts outside the CDR3, the full variable domain is EAGVAQSPRYKIIEKRQSVAFWCNPISGHATLYWYQQILGQGPKLLIQFQNNGVVDDSQLPKDRFSAERLKGVDSTLKIQPAKLEDSAVYLCASSRWSAVNTEAFFGQGTRLTVV.

This clonotype was seen only a few times. The rearrangement links TRBV30 to TRBJ2-4; D not resolved. Trimming took off 1 base at V and 6 bases at J, with 10 bases between the two ends. This CDR3 spans 13 amino acids. Per the germline V gene, CDR1 is GTSNPN and CDR2 is SVGIG (reference sequence). The chain's CDR3 is CAWSATNLNIQYF. CDR3 nucleotide sequence: TGTGCCTGGAGTGCTACAAACCTAAACATTCAGTACTTC.

Many counts were recorded for this clonotype. The chain couples TRBV4-1 to TRBJ1-6, with D hard to call. This CDR3 spans 13 amino acids. V was cut by 4 bases and J by 7 bases, with 8 bases left in between. Germline V CDR1 and CDR2: MGHRA, YSYEKL. The DNA for the CDR3 is TGCGCCAGCAGCCCCCAGGAGAATTCACCCCTCCACTTT. As protein: CASSPQENSPLHF.

Only a few counts were recorded for this clonotype. The chain joins TRBV6-1 to TRBJ1-5; TRBD1 aligns across 9 bases. This CDR3 is 15 amino acids long. Unmatched junction bases numbered 8, after V lost 1 base and J lost 10 bases. CDR1 is MNHNS and CDR2 is SASEGT in the germline V gene. The DNA for the CDR3 is TGTGCCAGCAGTGAAGGGGGGACAGGGCTTGTTCCCCAGCATTTT. It codes for CASSEGGTGLVPQHF.

Written as DNA, the CDR3 is TGCGCCAGCACCTTCGGGACGGATTACAATGAGCAGTTCTTC. Its protein is CASTFGTDYNEQFF. The chain couples TRBV10-2 to TRBJ2-1, with D possibly being TRBD1 or TRBD2 (5 bases each). Germline V CDR1 and CDR2: WSHSY, SAAADI. The CDR3 runs 14 residues. Deletions cut 7 bases from V and 4 bases from J, with 14 bases between.

The sample holds many counts of this clonotype. The chain carries TRBV5-1 and TRBJ1-1, with TRBD1 identical over 8 bases. After removal of 4 bases from V and 4 bases from J, the junction contained 9 bases not matched to a gene. Germline V gene data show CDR1 as SGHRS and CDR2 as YFSETQ. The CDR3 consists of 15 residues. The CDR3 protein is CASSLGDRTTTEAFF. The CDR3 DNA reads as TGCGCCAGCAGCCTGGGGGACAGGACGACCACTGAAGCTTTCTTT.

This clonotype has ten or more counts. The chain joins TRBV12-3 or TRBV12-4 to TRBJ1-1; D might be TRBD1 (5 bases). CDR3 length: 14 amino acids. V was pared by 6 bases and J by 1 base, with 12 bases between. CDR3 coding DNA: TGTGCCAGCAGCAGGAAGGGACCGAACACTGAAGCTTTCTTT. It encodes CASSRKGPNTEAFF.

This clonotype has at least ten counts. CDR3: CSVEVGAGTNEQFF. Written as DNA, the CDR3 is TGCAGCGTTGAAGTTGGGGCAGGGACGAATGAGCAGTTCTTC. V and J are TRBV29-1 and TRBJ2-1; D might be TRBD1 or TRBD2, each matching 5 bases. The V end was cut by 1 base, the J end by 7 bases, with 14 bases between. CDR3 size: 14 residues. Looked up from germline, CDR1 is SQVTM and CDR2 is ANQGSEA.

This clonotype was seen at least ten times. This chain links TRBV20-1 with TRBJ2-3; 12 nucleotides align to TRBD2. Germline values: CDR1 DFQATT, CDR2 SNEGSKA (reference sequence). This CDR3 has 18 residues. Losses at the gene ends were 5 bases for V and 0 bases for J; bases not matched to a gene: 12. The CDR3 region is CSAPPAGLAGISTDTQYF. In DNA form, the CDR3 reads TGCAGTGCTCCTCCAGCAGGACTAGCGGGAATTAGCACAGATACGCAGTATTTT.

This clonotype was found many times. V and J are TRBV29-1 and TRBJ2-2; 9 nucleotides align to TRBD1. V dropped 5 bases and J dropped 10; count of bases not matched to a gene: 5. CDR3 length: 12 amino acids. Germline V lookup: CDR1 SQVTM, CDR2 ANQGSEA. CDR3: CSVSTGGAELFF. CDR3 sequence (DNA): TGCAGCGTTTCCACAGGGGGCGCGGAGCTGTTTTTT.

This clonotype was counted ten times or more. This chain connects TRBV5-4 to TRBJ2-7, with a possible D match to TRBD1 (6 bases). This CDR3 has 14 residues. V dropped 0 bases and J dropped 7 bases, with 14 bases sitting between them. Germline V gene sequence: CDR1 SGHNT, CDR2 YYREEE (reference sequence). The CDR3 coding sequence is TGTGCCAGCAGCTTGGAGGTGGGGGCGAGGGAGCAGTACTTC. This encodes CASSLEVGAREQYF.